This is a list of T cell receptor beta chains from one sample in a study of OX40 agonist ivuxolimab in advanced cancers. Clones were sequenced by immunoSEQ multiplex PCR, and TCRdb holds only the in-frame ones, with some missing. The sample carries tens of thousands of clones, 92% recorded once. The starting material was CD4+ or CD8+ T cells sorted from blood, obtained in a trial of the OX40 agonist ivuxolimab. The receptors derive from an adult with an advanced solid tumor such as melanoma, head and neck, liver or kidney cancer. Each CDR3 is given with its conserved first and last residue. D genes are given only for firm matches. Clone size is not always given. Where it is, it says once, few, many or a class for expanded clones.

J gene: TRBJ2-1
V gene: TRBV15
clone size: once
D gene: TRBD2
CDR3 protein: CATSKRLAGNEQFF
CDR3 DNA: TGTGCCACCAGCAAGCGGCTAGCGGGCAATGAGCAGTTCTTC

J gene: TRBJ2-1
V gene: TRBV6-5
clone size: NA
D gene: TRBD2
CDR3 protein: CASSYKASGEDEQFF
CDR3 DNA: TGTGCCAGCAGTTACAAGGCTAGCGGGGAGGATGAGCAGTTCTTC

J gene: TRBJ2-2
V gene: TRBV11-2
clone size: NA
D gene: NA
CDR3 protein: CASSLEGANTGELFF
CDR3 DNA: TGTGCCAGCAGCTTAGAGGGAGCTAACACCGGGGAGCTGTTTTTT

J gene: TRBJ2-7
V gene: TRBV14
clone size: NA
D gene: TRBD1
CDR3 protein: CASSPGTGEGYEQYF
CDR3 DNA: TGTGCCAGCAGTCCCGGGACAGGGGAGGGCTACGAGCAGTACTTC

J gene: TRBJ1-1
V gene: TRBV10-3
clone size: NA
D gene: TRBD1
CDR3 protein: CAISGGSGGIEAFF
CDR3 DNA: TGTGCCATCAGTGGAGGGTCAGGGGGCATTGAAGCTTTCTTT

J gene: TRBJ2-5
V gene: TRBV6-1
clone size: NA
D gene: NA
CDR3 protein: CASPGELEETQYF
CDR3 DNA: TGTGCCAGTCCAGGGGAACTAGAAGAGACCCAGTACTTC

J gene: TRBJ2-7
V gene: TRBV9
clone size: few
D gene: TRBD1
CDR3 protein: CASSASPGQVVEQYF
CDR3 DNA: TGTGCCAGCAGCGCATCACCGGGACAGGTGGTCGAGCAGTACTTC

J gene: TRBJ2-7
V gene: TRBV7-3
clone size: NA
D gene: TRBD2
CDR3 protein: CASSLGGGPYEQYF
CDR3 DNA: TGTGCCAGCAGCTTAGGCGGGGGACCCTACGAGCAGTACTTC

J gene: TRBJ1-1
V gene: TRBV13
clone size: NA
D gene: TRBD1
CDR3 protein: CASSRGTVGTEAFF
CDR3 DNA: TGTGCCAGCAGCCGAGGGACAGTCGGCACTGAAGCTTTCTTT

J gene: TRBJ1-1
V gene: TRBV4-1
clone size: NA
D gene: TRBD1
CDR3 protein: CASSQIGRGAFF
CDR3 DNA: TGCGCCAGCAGCCAGATAGGCAGGGGGGCTTTCTTT

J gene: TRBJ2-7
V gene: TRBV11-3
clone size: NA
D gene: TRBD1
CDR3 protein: CASSFGDRETYEQYF
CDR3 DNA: TGTGCCAGCAGCTTTGGAGACAGGGAGACCTACGAGCAGTACTTC

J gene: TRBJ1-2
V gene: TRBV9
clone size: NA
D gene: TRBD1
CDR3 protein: CASSVARGPYYGYTF
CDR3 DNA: TGTGCCAGCAGCGTAGCAAGGGGGCCGTACTATGGCTACACCTTC

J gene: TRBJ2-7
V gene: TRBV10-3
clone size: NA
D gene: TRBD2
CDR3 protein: CATTSGETYEQYF
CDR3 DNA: TGTGCCACCACTAGCGGGGAAACCTACGAGCAGTACTTC

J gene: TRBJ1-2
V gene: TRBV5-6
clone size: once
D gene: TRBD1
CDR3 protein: CASSSGQGIGYGYTF
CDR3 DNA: TGTGCCAGCAGCTCGGGACAGGGGATAGGGTATGGCTACACCTTC

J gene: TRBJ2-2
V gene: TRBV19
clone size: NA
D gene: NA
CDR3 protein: CATSDGRPPNTGELFF
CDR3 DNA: TGTGCCACCTCCGATGGGAGGCCCCCGAACACCGGGGAGCTGTTTTTT

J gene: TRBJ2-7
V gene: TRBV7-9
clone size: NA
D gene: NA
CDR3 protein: CASSLALWGADVNEQYF
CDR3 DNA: TGTGCCAGCAGCTTAGCGCTGTGGGGCGCAGATGTCAACGAGCAGTACTTC

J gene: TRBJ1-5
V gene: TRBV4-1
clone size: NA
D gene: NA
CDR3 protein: CASSQGHSNQPQHF
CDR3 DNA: TGCGCCAGCAGCCAAGGACACAGCAATCAGCCCCAGCATTTT

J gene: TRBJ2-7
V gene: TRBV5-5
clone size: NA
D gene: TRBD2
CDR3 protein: CASSLEGLANHEQYF
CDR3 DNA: TGTGCCAGCAGCTTGGAGGGACTAGCGAACCACGAGCAGTACTTC

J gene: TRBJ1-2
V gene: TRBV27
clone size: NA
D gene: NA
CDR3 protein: CASSLDAVGYGYTF
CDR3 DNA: TGTGCCAGCAGTTTGGATGCTGTAGGCTATGGCTACACCTTC

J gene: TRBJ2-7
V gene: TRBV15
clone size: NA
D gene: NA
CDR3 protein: CATSSTSYEQYF
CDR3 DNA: TGTGCCACCAGCAGTACGTCCTACGAGCAGTACTTC

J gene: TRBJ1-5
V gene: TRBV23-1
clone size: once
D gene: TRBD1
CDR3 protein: CASSQLRDRGLQPQHF
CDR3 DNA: TGCGCCAGCAGTCAGCTCCGGGACAGGGGGCTTCAGCCCCAGCATTTT

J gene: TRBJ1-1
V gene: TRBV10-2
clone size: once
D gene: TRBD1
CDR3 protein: CASRDGQGQFFAFF
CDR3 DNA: TGCGCCAGCAGGGATGGACAGGGTCAATTTTTCGCTTTCTTT

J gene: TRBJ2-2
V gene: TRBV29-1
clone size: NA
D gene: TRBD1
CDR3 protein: CSVPGTGVTGELFF
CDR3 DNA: TGCAGCGTCCCCGGGACAGGGGTGACCGGGGAGCTGTTTTTT

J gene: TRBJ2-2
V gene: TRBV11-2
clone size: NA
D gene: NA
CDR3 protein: CASSLDPRENTGELFF
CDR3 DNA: TGTGCCAGCAGCTTAGATCCCCGGGAAAACACCGGGGAGCTGTTTTTT